This T cell receptor (beta chain) was sequenced for a study of T cell responses to AZD1222 COVID-19 vaccine. With respect to this clone: The antigen remains unidentified.

This CDR3 contains 15 residues. The germline V gene encodes CDR1 MNHEY and CDR2 SVGAGI. V lost 8 bases and J lost 2, with 15 bases in between. Study-wide results and limits: Repertoires were collected only later (after the peak T cell response had occurred). Spike regions recognized by vaccine-associated CD4 TCRs spanned the protein, led by 160-218 and 743-854. Clonal diversity was possibly underestimated, and white British individuals and females predominated among donors.

The table came from immunoSEQ multiplex PCR; TCRdb's copy has only in-frame clones and leaves some out. This sample carries 120,000 or so clones, roughly nine tenths of them seen once, and the ten largest clones take approximately 3.5%. V is TRBV6-5 and J is TRBJ1-4; a possible D gene is TRBD1 (6 bases). This TCR was sampled from an adult in good health. The sequenced sample was peripheral blood, obtained on day 0 of AZD1222 vaccination. CDR3 sequence (DNA): TGTGCCAGCCAGGACAGAGGGCTTACTAATGAAAAACTGTTTTTT. As protein: CASQDRGLTNEKLFF.